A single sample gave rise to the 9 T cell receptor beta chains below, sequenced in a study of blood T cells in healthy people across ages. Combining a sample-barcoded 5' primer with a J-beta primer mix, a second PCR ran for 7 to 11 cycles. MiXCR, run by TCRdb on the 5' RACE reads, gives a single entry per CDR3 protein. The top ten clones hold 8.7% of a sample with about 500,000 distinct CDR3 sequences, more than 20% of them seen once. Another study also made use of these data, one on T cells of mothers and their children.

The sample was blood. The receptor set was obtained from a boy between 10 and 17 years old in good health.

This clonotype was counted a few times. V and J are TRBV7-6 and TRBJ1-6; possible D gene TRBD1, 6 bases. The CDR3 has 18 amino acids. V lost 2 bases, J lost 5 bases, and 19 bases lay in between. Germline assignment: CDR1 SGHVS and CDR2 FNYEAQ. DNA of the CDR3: TGTGCCAGCAGCTTAAATCCTCCCCAGGGGAGGAATAATTCACCCCTCCACTTT. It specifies CASSLNPPQGRNNSPLHF. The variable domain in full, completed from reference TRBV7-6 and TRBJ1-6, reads GAGVSQSPRYKVTKRGQDVALRCDPISGHVSLYWYRQALGQGPEFLTYFNYEAQQDKSGLPNDRFSAERPEGSISTLTIQRTEQRDSAMYRCASSLNPPQGRNNSPLHFGNGTRLTVT.

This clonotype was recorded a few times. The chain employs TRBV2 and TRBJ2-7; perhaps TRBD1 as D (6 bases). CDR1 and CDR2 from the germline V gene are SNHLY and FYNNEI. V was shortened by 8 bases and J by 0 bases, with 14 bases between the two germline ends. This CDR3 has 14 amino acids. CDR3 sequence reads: CASGKDRSSYEQYF. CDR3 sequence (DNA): TGTGCCAGCGGAAAGGACAGATCCTCCTACGAGCAGTACTTC.

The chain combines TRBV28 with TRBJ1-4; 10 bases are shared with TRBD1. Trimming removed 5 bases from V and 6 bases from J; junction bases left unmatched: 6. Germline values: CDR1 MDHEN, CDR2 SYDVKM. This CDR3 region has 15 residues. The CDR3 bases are TGTGCCAGCAGTGGGGCCGGGACAGGGGATGAAAAACTGTTTTTT. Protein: CASSGAGTGDEKLFF.

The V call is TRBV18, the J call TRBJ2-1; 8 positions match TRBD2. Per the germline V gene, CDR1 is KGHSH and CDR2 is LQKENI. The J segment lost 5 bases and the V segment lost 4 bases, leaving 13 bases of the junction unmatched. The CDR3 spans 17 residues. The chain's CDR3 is CASSRRSAGLVDNEQFF. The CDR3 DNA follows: TGTGCCAGCTCACGCAGGAGTGCGGGACTAGTCGACAATGAGCAGTTCTTC.

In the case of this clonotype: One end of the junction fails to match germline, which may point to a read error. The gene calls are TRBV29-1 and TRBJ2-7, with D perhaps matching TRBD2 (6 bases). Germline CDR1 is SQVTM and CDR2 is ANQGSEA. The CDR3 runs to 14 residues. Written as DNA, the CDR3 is TGCAGCGTTGAATCTCGGACTACCACCTACGAGCTGTACTTC. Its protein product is CSVESRTTTYELYF.

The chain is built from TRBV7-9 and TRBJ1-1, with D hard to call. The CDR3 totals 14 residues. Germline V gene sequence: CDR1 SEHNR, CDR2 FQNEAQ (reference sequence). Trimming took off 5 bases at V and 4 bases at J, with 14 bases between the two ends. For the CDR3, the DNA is TGTGCCAGCAGCGGTCCGAAGGAAACCACTGAAGCTTTCTTT. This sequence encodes CASSGPKETTEAFF.

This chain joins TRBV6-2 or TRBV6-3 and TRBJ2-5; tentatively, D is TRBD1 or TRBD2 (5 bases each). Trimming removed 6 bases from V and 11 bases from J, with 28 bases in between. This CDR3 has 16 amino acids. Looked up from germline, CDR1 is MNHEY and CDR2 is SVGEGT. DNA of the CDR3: TGTGCCAGCAGCTTAACCCGACCCGGGACGGCGTACGATCAGTACTTC. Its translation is CASSLTRPGTAYDQYF.

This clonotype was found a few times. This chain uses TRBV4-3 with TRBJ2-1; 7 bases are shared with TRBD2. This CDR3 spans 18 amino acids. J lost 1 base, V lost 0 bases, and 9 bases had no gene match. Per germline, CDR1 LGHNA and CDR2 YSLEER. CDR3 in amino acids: CASSQDFLPSGSYNEQFF. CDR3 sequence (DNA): TGCGCCAGCAGCCAAGATTTTTTGCCTAGCGGATCCTACAATGAGCAGTTCTTC.

The CDR3 here is CASSRGSRDRVYGYTF. In nucleotides, the CDR3 is TGTGCCAGCAGCCGAGGTTCCCGGGACAGGGTTTATGGCTACACCTTC. The V call is TRBV7-9, the J call TRBJ1-2; 9 nucleotides match TRBD1. V dropped 5 bases and J dropped 5; count of bases not matched to a gene: 12. The CDR3 extends over 16 amino acids. Germline V gene data show CDR1 as SEHNR and CDR2 as FQNEAQ (reference sequence).